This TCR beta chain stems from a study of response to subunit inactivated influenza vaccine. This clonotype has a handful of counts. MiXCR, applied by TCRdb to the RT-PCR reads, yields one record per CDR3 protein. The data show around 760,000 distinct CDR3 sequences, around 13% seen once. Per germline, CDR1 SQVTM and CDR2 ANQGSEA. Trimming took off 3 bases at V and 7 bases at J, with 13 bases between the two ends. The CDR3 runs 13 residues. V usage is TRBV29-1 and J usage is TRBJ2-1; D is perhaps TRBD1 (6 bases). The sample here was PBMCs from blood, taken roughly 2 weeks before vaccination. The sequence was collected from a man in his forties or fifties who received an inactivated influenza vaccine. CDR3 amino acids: CSVEGASWNEQFF. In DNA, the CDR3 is TGCAGCGTTGAGGGGGCTAGCTGGAATGAGCAGTTCTTC.